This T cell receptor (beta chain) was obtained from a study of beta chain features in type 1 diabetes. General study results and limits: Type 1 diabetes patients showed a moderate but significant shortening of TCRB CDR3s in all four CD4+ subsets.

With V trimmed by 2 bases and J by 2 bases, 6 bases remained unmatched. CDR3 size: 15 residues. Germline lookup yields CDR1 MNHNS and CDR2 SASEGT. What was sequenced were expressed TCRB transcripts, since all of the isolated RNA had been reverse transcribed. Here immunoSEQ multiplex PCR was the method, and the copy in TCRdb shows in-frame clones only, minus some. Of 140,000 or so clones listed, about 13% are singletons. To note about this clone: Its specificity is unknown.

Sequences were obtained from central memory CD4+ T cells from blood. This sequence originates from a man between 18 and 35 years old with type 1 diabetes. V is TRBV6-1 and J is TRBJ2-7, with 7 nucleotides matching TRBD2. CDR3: CASSELAGEPYEQYF. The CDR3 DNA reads TGTGCCAGCAGTGAATTGGCGGGGGAGCCCTACGAGCAGTACTTC.